A single sample gave rise to the 29 T cell receptor beta chains below, sequenced in a study of blood T cell repertoires in COVID-19. The protocol was immunoSEQ multiplex PCR, while the TCRdb copy is restricted to in-frame clones and leaves out a portion. The data hold around 280,000 clones, with about 88% observed a single time. Sequencing input: peripheral blood. These receptors originate from a man between 65 and 85 years old with acute or convalescent COVID-19.

V is TRBV30 and J is TRBJ2-3; 9 bases are a match to TRBD2. Trimming cost V 5 bases and J 1 base; bases outside gene matches: 4. Per the germline V gene, CDR1 is GTSNPN and CDR2 is SVGIG (reference sequence). There are 14 residues in the CDR3. CDR3 sequence: CAWALAGRTDTQYF. For the CDR3, the DNA is TGTGCCTGGGCTCTAGCGGGGCGCACAGATACGCAGTATTTT.

The V and J genes are TRBV6-4 and TRBJ2-2; no reliable D call. Germline CDR1 and CDR2: MRHNA and SNTAGT. Trimming pared 0 bases from V and 3 bases from J, leaving 11 bases between. The CDR3 extends over 16 amino acids. CDR3: CASSDSNSGYTGELFF. CDR3 DNA sequence: TGTGCCAGCAGTGACTCGAACTCCGGGTACACCGGGGAGCTGTTTTTT.

The chain employs TRBV10-2 and TRBJ2-3; 13 bases are shared with TRBD2. Germline-derived CDR1 and CDR2 are WSHSY and SAAADI. Losses at the gene ends were 0 bases for V and 5 bases for J; bases not matched to a gene: 5. CDR3 size: 17 residues. The CDR3 is CASSESKLAGGVDTQYF. The CDR3 DNA reads TGCGCCAGCAGTGAGTCGAAACTAGCGGGAGGGGTAGATACGCAGTATTTT.

The chain links TRBV14 to TRBJ1-1; D uncertain. Germline V gene data show CDR1 as SGHDN and CDR2 as FVKESK. The CDR3 extends over 12 amino acids. The V and J ends lost 6 bases and 4 bases respectively, with 9 bases between them. The CDR3 DNA follows: TGTGCCAGCAGTTTTCGGGGCACTGAAGCTTTCTTT. Its protein is CASSFRGTEAFF. Using reference TRBV14 and TRBJ1-1 for the parts outside the CDR3, the full variable domain is EAGVTQFPSHSVIEKGQTVTLRCDPISGHDNLYWYRRVMGKEIKFLLHFVKESKQDESGMPNNRFLAERTGGTYSTLKVQPAELEDSGVYFCASSFRGTEAFFGQGTRLTVV.

The V and J genes are TRBV5-5 and TRBJ1-5, with 12 bases that match TRBD1. The V and J ends lost 4 bases and 7 bases, in that order; junction bases with no gene match: 9. The CDR3 runs to 16 residues. The germline V gene encodes CDR1 SGHKS and CDR2 YYEKEE (reference sequence). CDR3 coding DNA: TGTGCCAGCAGCGAAGGGACAGGGGGCGCAGGACAGCCCCAGCATTTT. It yields the protein CASSEGTGGAGQPQHF.

The chain carries TRBV7-3 and TRBJ2-5, with D possibly matching TRBD2 (6 bases). The CDR3 contains 15 residues. The ends were cut back, 2 bases at V and 5 bases at J, with 15 bases in the middle. CDR1 is SGHTA, CDR2 FQGTGA, per germline. In nucleotides, the CDR3 is TGTGCCAGCAGCTTACAATGGGGGGATTTGGAGACCCAGTACTTC. Its translation is CASSLQWGDLETQYF. Drawing the rest from reference TRBV7-3 and TRBJ2-5, the complete variable domain is GAGVSQTPSNKVTEKGKYVELRCDPISGHTALYWYRQSLGQGPEFLIYFQGTGAADDSGLPNDRFFAVRPEGSVSTLKIQRTERGDSAVYLCASSLQWGDLETQYFGPGTRLLVL.

The V call is TRBV30, the J call TRBJ2-3, with D maybe TRBD1 (6 bases). Germline CDR1 and CDR2: GTSNPN and SVGIG (reference sequence). This CDR3 has 14 amino acids. The germline V and J ends were trimmed by 5 bases and 0 bases, with 12 bases remaining between them. The CDR3 region is CAWQTGSSTDTQYF. DNA of the CDR3: TGTGCCTGGCAAACAGGGTCTAGCACAGATACGCAGTATTTT.

This chain connects TRBV9 to TRBJ2-3; tentative D call: TRBD1 (5 bases). The V end lost 0 bases, the J end lost 6 bases, and 14 bases lay between the germline ends. Per germline, CDR1 SGDLS and CDR2 YYNGEE. CDR3 length equals 15 residues. The CDR3 region is CASSVVSTPGDTQYF. CDR3 nucleotide sequence: TGTGCCAGCAGCGTAGTTTCGACTCCAGGGGATACGCAGTATTTT.

The J gene is TRBJ2-4, the V gene TRBV9; tentatively, D is TRBD2 (5 bases). Germline lookup yields CDR1 SGDLS and CDR2 YYNGEE. The CDR3 consists of 15 residues. V was pared by 5 bases and J by 9 bases, with 21 bases between. CDR3 loop: CASSLESTGWGIQYF. The CDR3 DNA follows: TGTGCCAGCAGTCTTGAGTCGACGGGGTGGGGCATTCAGTACTTC. The full variable domain, its missing parts supplied by reference TRBV9 and TRBJ2-4, is DSGVTQTPKHLITATGQRVTLRCSPRSGDLSVYWYQQSLDQGLQFLIQYYNGEERAKGNILERFSAQQFPDLHSELNLSSLELGDSALYFCASSLESTGWGIQYFGAGTRLSVL.

V usage is TRBV18 and J usage is TRBJ1-3; D remains unclear. V was cut by 3 bases and J by 0 bases, with 9 bases left in between. Germline V gene sequence: CDR1 KGHSH, CDR2 LQKENI. The length of the CDR3 is 15 residues. The CDR3 nucleotides are TGTGCCAGCTCACCGTCGCACTTCTCTGGAAACACCATATATTTT. Translated, it gives CASSPSHFSGNTIYF.

This clone showed up just once. CDR3 sequence: CATKRDRGLGPDTQYF. CDR3 nucleotide sequence: TGTGCCACTAAACGCGACAGGGGGTTGGGCCCAGATACGCAGTATTTT. V usage is TRBV27 and J usage is TRBJ2-3; 9 nucleotides line up with TRBD1. The germline V gene has CDR1 MNHEY and CDR2 SMNVEV (reference sequence). The junction had 15 bases not matched to a gene; V was cut back by 10 bases and J by 4 bases. The CDR3 has 16 residues.

The chain has TRBV19 and TRBJ1-2, with TRBD1 as a possible D gene (5 bases). V dropped 3 bases and J dropped 4 bases, with 15 bases sitting between them. The CDR3 spans 15 residues. Germline CDR1 and CDR2: LNHDA and SQIVND (reference sequence). In nucleotides, the CDR3 is TGTGCCAGTAGTATCTGGCGACAGAAAGTCTATGGCTACACCTTC. The encoded protein is CASSIWRQKVYGYTF.

The chain combines TRBV9 with TRBJ2-2, with 8 nucleotides matching TRBD2. Unmatched junction bases numbered 3, after V lost 3 bases and J lost 2 bases. The CDR3 has 15 amino acids. Germline CDR1 reads SGDLS; CDR2 reads YYNGEE. The CDR3 loop is CASSETSANTGELFF. CDR3 bases: TGTGCCAGCAGCGAGACTAGCGCTAACACCGGGGAGCTGTTTTTT. The complete variable domain, with remaining parts taken from reference TRBV9 and TRBJ2-2, reads DSGVTQTPKHLITATGQRVTLRCSPRSGDLSVYWYQQSLDQGLQFLIQYYNGEERAKGNILERFSAQQFPDLHSELNLSSLELGDSALYFCASSETSANTGELFFGEGSRLTVL.

The rearrangement joins TRBV28 to TRBJ2-7; D not certain. Germline V gene sequence: CDR1 MDHEN, CDR2 SYDVKM. This CDR3 comprises 14 residues. Trimming pared 6 bases from V and 0 bases from J, leaving 12 bases between. The CDR3 spells CASSPIPPSYEQYF. The CDR3 DNA reads TGTGCCAGCAGCCCTATACCACCCTCCTACGAGCAGTACTTC.

The V call is TRBV9, the J call TRBJ2-5; 10 bases are shared with TRBD2. Germline CDR1 reads SGDLS; CDR2 reads YYNGEE. There are 17 residues in the CDR3. Trimming removed 2 bases from V and 5 bases from J; junction bases left unmatched: 12. The chain's CDR3 is CASSVWGGAGGHETQYF. The CDR3 DNA is TGTGCCAGCAGCGTTTGGGGAGGAGCGGGGGGGCATGAGACCCAGTACTTC. Filled out from reference TRBV9 and TRBJ2-5, the complete variable domain reads DSGVTQTPKHLITATGQRVTLRCSPRSGDLSVYWYQQSLDQGLQFLIQYYNGEERAKGNILERFSAQQFPDLHSELNLSSLELGDSALYFCASSVWGGAGGHETQYFGPGTRLLVL.

The chain links TRBV10-3 to TRBJ2-1, with D possibly TRBD2 on 6 matching bases. Deletions cut 6 bases from V and 6 bases from J, with 18 bases between. The germline V gene has CDR1 ENHRY and CDR2 SYGVKD. There are 15 residues in the CDR3. CDR3: CAIRPGLNVGNEQFF. The CDR3 region has the DNA TGTGCCATCAGACCGGGACTGAACGTCGGCAATGAGCAGTTCTTC.

The chain combines TRBV3-1 (or the pseudogene TRBV3-2) with TRBJ1-1; TRBD1 matches 8 bases. Germline-derived CDR1 and CDR2 are LGHDT and YNNKEL (reference sequence). Trimming at V came to 5 bases and at J to 0 bases, leaving 2 bases not matched to a gene. CDR3 length equals 14 residues. The CDR3 region has the DNA TGTGCCAGCAGCTGGACAGGGCTGAACACTGAAGCTTTCTTT. Its translation: CASSWTGLNTEAFF.

The chain has TRBV27 and TRBJ2-7, with 7 nucleotides matching TRBD2. The CDR3 has 15 residues. Trimming took 6 bases from V and 0 from J; bases not matched to a gene: 8. In germline, CDR1 is MNHEY, CDR2 SMNVEV (reference sequence). For the CDR3, the DNA is TGTGCCAGCAGCCGCGCTAGCGGATCCTCCTACGAGCAGTACTTC. It translates to CASSRASGSSYEQYF.

V gene TRBV18 combines with J gene TRBJ2-4; D remains ambiguous. With 5 bases removed from V and 0 bases from J, the gap between germline ends came to 8 bases. The CDR3 length is 14 residues. Germline loops: CDR1 KGHSH, CDR2 LQKENI. CDR3 sequence: CASSGQTAKNIQYF. As DNA, the CDR3 is TGTGCCAGCTCAGGGCAAACAGCCAAAAACATTCAGTACTTC.

This clone was seen a few times. The gene calls are TRBV5-1 and TRBJ2-1, with 12 positions matching TRBD2. Germline trimming cut 1 base from V and 9 bases from J; bases unmatched to any gene: 8. The CDR3 has 16 amino acids. Germline assignment: CDR1 SGHRS and CDR2 YFSETQ. CDR3 sequence (DNA): TGCGCCAGCAGCTTGAGACTAGCGGGGGAGAGCGGTGAGCAGTTCTTC. This sequence encodes CASSLRLAGESGEQFF.

This chain uses TRBV7-9 with TRBJ2-1; 9 bases map to TRBD1. Germline-derived CDR1 and CDR2 are SEHNR and FQNEAQ (reference sequence). The CDR3 has 15 amino acids. Trimming cost V 5 bases and J 8 bases; bases outside gene matches: 10. CDR3 protein: CASSTGTGPPYEQFF. The CDR3 DNA is TGTGCCAGCAGCACCGGGACAGGGCCTCCTTATGAGCAGTTCTTC.

The V gene is TRBV30, the J gene TRBJ2-7, with a tentative D call TRBD1 (6 bases). CDR3 size: 13 residues. The germline V gene has CDR1 GTSNPN and CDR2 SVGIG (reference sequence). Trimming pared 0 bases from V and 9 bases from J, leaving 15 bases between. The CDR3 DNA sequence: TGTGCCTGGAGTGTACTACAGGGTGGGGGGCAGTACTTC. As protein: CAWSVLQGGGQYF.

The chain recombines TRBV19 with TRBJ1-3; D is possibly TRBD1 (5 bases). V gave up 7 bases and J gave up 2 bases, with 15 bases separating them. The germline V gene has CDR1 LNHDA and CDR2 SQIVND (reference sequence). The CDR3 runs to 15 residues. CDR3 residues: CASTIDGGPGNTIYF. As DNA, the CDR3 is TGTGCCAGTACCATCGACGGGGGTCCTGGAAACACCATATATTTT.

V usage is TRBV15 and J usage is TRBJ1-5, with 8 bases that match TRBD1. The junction had 9 bases not matched to a gene; V was cut back by 6 bases and J by 2 bases. The germline V gene encodes CDR1 LNHNV and CDR2 YYDKDF (reference sequence). The CDR3 extends over 16 amino acids. The CDR3 sequence is CATSDQGAYGNQPQHF. CDR3 sequence (DNA): TGTGCCACCAGTGACCAGGGGGCTTATGGCAATCAGCCCCAGCATTTT.

The chain joins TRBV19 to TRBJ1-4; D is unclear. The V gene's germline CDR1 is LNHDA and CDR2 SQIVND (reference sequence). This CDR3 is 16 amino acids long. With 7 bases removed from V and 4 bases from J, the gap between germline ends came to 19 bases. This CDR3 is CASTIGHLQINEKLFF. DNA of the CDR3: TGTGCCAGTACCATTGGGCACCTTCAGATTAATGAAAAACTGTTTTTT.

V gene TRBV19 combines with J gene TRBJ2-7, with TRBD2 matching 10 bases. The germline gives CDR1 LNHDA, CDR2 SQIVND (reference sequence). J gave up 5 bases and V 4 bases, and 8 bases lay outside the gene matches. The CDR3 consists of 15 residues. CDR3 sequence: CASSTIAGGSDEQYF. The CDR3 DNA is TGTGCCAGTAGTACCATAGCGGGAGGATCGGACGAGCAGTACTTC.

The chain links TRBV7-2 to TRBJ1-2, with D unclear. The germline gives CDR1 SGHTA, CDR2 FQGNSA. CDR3 length: 15 amino acids. The V gene lost 0 bases and the J gene lost 7 bases, with 15 bases spanning the gap. CDR3 amino acids: CASSLAAARPGGYTF. CDR3 DNA sequence: TGTGCCAGCAGCTTAGCGGCAGCCAGGCCCGGTGGCTACACCTTC.

For the CDR3, the DNA is TGTGCCAGCAAGGCCGGGAGGGCCAATCAGCCCCAGCATTTT. Protein sequence: CASKAGRANQPQHF. The genes are TRBV7-2 and TRBJ1-5; D gene unclear. V dropped 7 bases and J dropped 3 bases, with 13 bases sitting between them. Germline V lookup: CDR1 SGHTA, CDR2 FQGNSA. The CDR3 length is 14 residues. Based on the CDR3 plus reference TRBV7-2 and TRBJ1-5, the full variable domain is GAGVSQSPSNKVTEKGKDVELRCDPISGHTALYWYRQSLGQGLEFLIYFQGNSAPDKSGLPSDRFSAERTGGSVSTLTIQRTQQEDSAVYLCASKAGRANQPQHFGDGTRLSIL.

The chain uses TRBV28 and TRBJ2-6; weak D call: TRBD1 (5 bases). This CDR3 comprises 16 residues. Trimming pared 5 bases from V and 0 bases from J, leaving 11 bases between. Germline CDR1 MDHEN, CDR2 SYDVKM. The CDR3 sequence: CASSLPDSSGANVLTF. The CDR3 nucleotides are TGTGCCAGCAGTCTCCCCGACAGCTCTGGGGCCAACGTCCTGACTTTC.